The following is a TCR beta chain sequence with its context. Its specificity is not known. These data belong to a study of shared clonotypes between healthy human individuals. Overall study findings and caveats: Owing to a small donor count, the genetic and exposure-history diversity represented was limited. In general, naive subsets displayed greater estimated richness than memory subsets did.

Germline V CDR1 and CDR2: LGHNA, YSLEER. The CDR3 consists of 15 residues. The V and J ends lost 0 bases and 9 bases respectively, with 15 bases between them. Once extracted for a subset, genomic DNA was divided evenly among several immunoSEQ plates. When replicate PCRs were run on sorted subsets, they used 200 ng DNA, some 33,000 T cell genomes. TCRdb's copy holds only in-frame clones and misses some; the assay was immunoSEQ multiplex PCR. The sample holds more than 2 million clones, around 95% seen once. This receptor was obtained from a man aged 18 to 29 in good health. V gene TRBV4-3 combines with J gene TRBJ2-1, with D possibly TRBD1 on 5 matching bases. Sequencing input: naive CD4+ T cells sorted from blood. Subset defined: CD45RA+ positively selected. The CDR3 here is CASSQEGLSGSEQFF. The CDR3 DNA reads TGCGCCAGCAGCCAAGAGGGGCTGTCCGGGTCTGAGCAGTTCTTC.